This TCR beta chain stems from a study of technical replicates of blood from a handful of donors. This clone came up once. The repertoire was sequenced with immunoSEQ multiplex PCR; TCRdb's copy has only in-frame clones and lacks some. The table includes around 61,000 clones, approximately 86% detected once. V shed 2 bases and J 3 bases; nucleotides not matched to a gene: 3. Germline CDR1 reads GTSNPN; CDR2 reads SVGIG (reference sequence). This CDR3 has 14 residues. The TCR was taken from a human donor in good health. Some clones in this sample may be carry-over from other donors' samples. Sequencing was performed on PBMCs. The chain is built from TRBV30 and TRBJ1-5; 8 bases align to TRBD1. The CDR3 protein is CAWSRTGNNQPQHF. The CDR3 DNA reads TGTGCCTGGAGTCGGACAGGGAACAATCAGCCCCAGCATTTT.